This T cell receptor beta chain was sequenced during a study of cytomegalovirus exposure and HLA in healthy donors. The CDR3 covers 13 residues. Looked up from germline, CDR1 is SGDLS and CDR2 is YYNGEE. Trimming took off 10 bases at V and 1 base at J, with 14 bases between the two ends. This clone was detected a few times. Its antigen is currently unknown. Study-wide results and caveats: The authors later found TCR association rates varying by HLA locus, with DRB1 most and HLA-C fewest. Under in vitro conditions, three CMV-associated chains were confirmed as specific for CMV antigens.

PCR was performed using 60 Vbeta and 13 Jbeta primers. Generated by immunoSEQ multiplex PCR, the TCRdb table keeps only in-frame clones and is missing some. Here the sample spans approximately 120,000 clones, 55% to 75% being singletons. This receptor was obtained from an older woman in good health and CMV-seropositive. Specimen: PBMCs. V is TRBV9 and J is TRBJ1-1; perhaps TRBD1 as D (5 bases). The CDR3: CASKGGANTEAFF. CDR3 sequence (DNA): TGTGCCTCAAAGGGAGGGGCGAACACTGAAGCTTTCTTT.